Each of the 15 T cell receptor beta chains below was sequenced from the same sample in a study of vaccination and CD4 T cells after COVID-19. The study sequenced cultured CD4+ T cell DNA using the Oncomine TCR Beta short-read assay. TCRdb called the PCR reads again in MiXCR, with one record for every CDR3 protein. The table has 15,000 or so distinct CDR3 sequences, 48% seen once. For these TCRs, the target antigens are not known. Treatment here: roughly nine-day PBMC culture with coronavirus spike peptide pools or control peptides (ViraFEST assay). Input material: CD4+ T cells from blood, cultured in vitro. The source is a human donor who had recovered from COVID-19.

The chain joins TRBV7-8 to TRBJ1-2; D gene uncertain. The CDR3 consists of 13 residues. Per germline, CDR1 SGHVS and CDR2 FQNEAQ. The V end was cut by 3 bases, the J end by 6 bases, with 11 bases between. CDR3 sequence: CASSLQTINGYTF. DNA of the CDR3: TGTGCCAGCAGCTTGCAGACGATCAATGGCTACACCTTC.

This sequence joins TRBV19 and TRBJ1-2; D is uncertain. Deletions cut 4 bases from V and 6 bases from J, with 15 bases between. The germline V gene has CDR1 LNHDA and CDR2 SQIVND (reference sequence). This CDR3 has 14 amino acids. The CDR3 region has the DNA TGTGCCAGTAGTACCACGGCGGCGTCGCATGGCTACACCTTC. It is translated as CASSTTAASHGYTF.

The chain joins TRBV20-1 to TRBJ1-2; a possible D gene is TRBD1 (6 bases). CDR1 is DFQATT, CDR2 SNEGSKA, per germline (reference sequence). V shed 0 bases and J shed 7 bases, with 15 bases lying between them. This CDR3 has 14 amino acids. CDR3 loop: CSARDGGGGFGYTF. In nucleotides, the CDR3 is TGCAGTGCTAGAGATGGGGGAGGGGGTTTTGGCTACACCTTC.

Concerning this clonotype: Germline is not matched at one junction end, which may reflect a read error. The V gene is TRBV6-1, the J gene TRBJ2-7; D not resolved. The CDR3 runs 11 residues. Germline CDR1 is MNHNS and CDR2 is SASEGT. The chain's CDR3 is CTSSANFEQYF. CDR3 nucleotide sequence: TGTACCAGCAGTGCCAACTTCGAGCAGTACTTC.

The V and J genes are TRBV20-1 and TRBJ2-3; 9 positions match TRBD2. The germline V gene encodes CDR1 DFQATT and CDR2 SNEGSKA (reference sequence). Trimming took 2 bases from V and 2 from J; bases not matched to a gene: 2. CDR3 length: 14 residues. CDR3 bases: TGCAGTGCTAGACTAGCGGGGATCACAGATACGCAGTATTTT. Amino acids: CSARLAGITDTQYF.

This clonotype was recorded a few times. The V gene is TRBV20-1, the J gene TRBJ2-1; D gene unclear. The germline CDR1 and CDR2 sequences are DFQATT and SNEGSKA (reference sequence). Trimming took 3 bases from V and 0 from J, leaving 6 bases between them. The CDR3 loop spans 13 amino acids. CDR3 nucleotide sequence: TGCAGTGCTAGTGCATACTCCTACAATGAGCAGTTCTTC. It yields the protein CSASAYSYNEQFF.

The chain recombines TRBV7-8 with TRBJ2-1; 13 nucleotides line up with TRBD2. The germline V gene has CDR1 SGHVS and CDR2 FQNEAQ. This CDR3 spans 15 amino acids. With 5 bases clipped from V and 7 bases from J, the junction kept 5 bases outside the gene matches. In DNA form, the CDR3 reads TGTGCCAGCAGCCCGGGACTAGCGGGAATTAATGAGCAGTTCTTC. As protein: CASSPGLAGINEQFF.

The chain has TRBV19 and TRBJ2-7; a possible D gene is TRBD2 (6 bases). In germline, CDR1 is LNHDA, CDR2 SQIVND (reference sequence). The CDR3 runs 13 residues. V was cut by 3 bases and J by 2 bases, with 8 bases left in between. CDR3 sequence (DNA): TGTGCCAGTAGTATTAAGCGGGCCTACGAGCAGTACTTC. Protein sequence: CASSIKRAYEQYF.

With respect to this clonotype: A junction end diverges from the germline sequence, so it may reflect a read error. This chain uses TRBV19 with TRBJ1-5; TRBD1 agrees at 9 bases. This CDR3 is built from 22 residues. CDR1 is LNHDA and CDR2 is SQIVND in the germline V gene (reference sequence). CDR3 DNA sequence: TGTACCAGTAGTATAACACCACAGGGGGCTCTTCTAAATACCCGTAGCAATCAGCCCCAGCATTTT. Its translation is CTSSITPQGALLNTRSNQPQHF. Using reference TRBV19 and TRBJ1-5 for the parts outside the CDR3, the full variable domain is DGGITQSPKYLFRKEGQNVTLSCEQNLNHDAMYWYRQDPGQGLRLIYYSQIVNDFQKGDIAEGYSVSREKKESFPLTVTSAQKNPTAFYLCTSSITPQGALLNTRSNQPQHFGDGTRLSIL.

The chain couples TRBV9 to TRBJ1-2; 8 bases match TRBD1. The CDR3 is 15 amino acids. J gave up 1 base and V 3 bases, and 5 bases lay outside the gene matches. The germline CDR1 and CDR2 sequences are SGDLS and YYNGEE. The CDR3 sequence: CASSGGQGFNYGYTF. The CDR3 DNA reads TGTGCCAGCAGCGGAGGACAGGGTTTTAACTATGGCTACACCTTC.

The chain couples TRBV19 to TRBJ2-1, with D unresolved. This CDR3 comprises 15 residues. Between the trimmed V and J ends, which lost 5 bases and 0 bases, there was a span of 11 bases. The V gene's germline CDR1 is LNHDA and CDR2 SQIVND (reference sequence). The DNA of the CDR3 is TGTGCCAGTAGTTTGGTGCTAGTCTCCTACAATGAGCAGTTCTTC. This translates into CASSLVLVSYNEQFF.

The chain couples TRBV20-1 to TRBJ2-7; D gene ambiguous. This CDR3 has 13 amino acids. Germline CDR1 and CDR2: DFQATT and SNEGSKA (reference sequence). The V gene lost 0 bases and the J gene lost 6 bases, with 12 bases spanning the gap. The CDR3 is CSAREPQVPEQYF. The CDR3 bases are TGCAGTGCTAGAGAACCCCAAGTCCCCGAGCAGTACTTC.

This clonotype was counted a few times. This rearrangement joins TRBV5-4 to TRBJ1-2, with D possibly TRBD1 on 6 matching bases. The CDR3 has 13 amino acids. V lost 7 bases, J lost 8 bases, and 18 bases lay in between. CDR1 is SGHNT, CDR2 YYREEE, per germline (reference sequence). The CDR3 protein is CASASTGFQGYTF. CDR3 DNA: TGTGCCAGCGCGAGTACAGGGTTCCAGGGCTACACCTTC.

This clonotype was seen a handful of times. The V gene is TRBV7-9, the J gene TRBJ1-2, with D possibly TRBD1 on 5 matching bases. Germline CDR1 and CDR2: SEHNR and FQNEAQ (reference sequence). CDR3 length: 16 residues. V lost 2 bases to trimming and J lost 8 bases, with 21 bases between them. The CDR3 coding sequence is TGTGCCAGCAGCTTACCCACCGGCGGGGGTAGCGGAGGCTACACCTTC. Residues: CASSLPTGGGSGGYTF.

A single count supports this clonotype. CDR3 nucleotide sequence: TGTGCCAGCAGCTTAGCCCACTTCGGGAGTCCTAAGTACTTC. Protein product: CASSLAHFGSPKYF. V is TRBV7-9 and J is TRBJ2-7, with D maybe TRBD2 (6 bases). Germline lookup yields CDR1 SEHNR and CDR2 FQNEAQ (reference sequence). This CDR3 is 14 amino acids long. Trimming removed 0 bases from V and 11 bases from J, with 17 bases in between. The variable domain in full, completed from reference TRBV7-9 and TRBJ2-7, reads DTGVSQNPRHKITKRGQNVTFRCDPISEHNRLYWYRQTLGQGPEFLTYFQNEAQLEKSRLLSDRFSAERPKGSFSTLEIQRTEQGDSAMYLCASSLAHFGSPKYFGPGTRLTVT.